The text below deals with one T cell receptor (beta chain). Antigen: not known. The data are from a study of CXCR3-negative and CXCR3-positive naive CD8 T cells. Study overall: Summed over all libraries, TRB reads came to some 130 million, with about 1.5 +/- 0.3 million per library. Whole-study findings and limits: Memory CD8+ cells had much lower diversity, and both naive subsets had comparably high diversity. Naive CXCR3-positive cells had TRB CDR3s more hydrophobic than those of CXCR3-negative naive cells.

Via 5' RACE with UMI labels, TRB cDNA libraries were prepared. Using the 5' RACE reads, TCRdb records one entry per CDR3 protein without DNA. The table lists over 50,000 distinct CDR3 sequences. The CDR3 runs to 15 residues. Germline lookup yields CDR1 MDHEN and CDR2 SYDVKM. The TCR sequence derives from a human donor in good health. Some clones in this sample may be carry-over from other donors' samples. The chain carries TRBV28 and TRBJ2-1. The sequencing input was naive CXCR3+ CD8+ T cells from blood. Sample subset: CD45RO-CCR7+CD27+CD95- naive CD8+ T cells expressing CXCR3 (TNR3+). The chain's CDR3 is CASSLFESSYNEQFF. Full variable domain (missing parts from reference TRBV28 and TRBJ2-1): DVKVTQSSRYLVKRTGEKVFLECVQDMDHENMFWYRQDPGLGLRLIYFSYDVKMKEKGDIPEGYSVSREKKERFSLILESASTNQTSMYLCASSLFESSYNEQFFGPGTRLTVL.